What follows describes a single T cell receptor beta chain. The data derive from a study of cytomegalovirus exposure and HLA in healthy donors. Amplification used 60 Vbeta primers and 13 Jbeta primers. Produced via immunoSEQ multiplex PCR; TCRdb's table is partial and in-frame only. Here the sample spans approximately 140,000 clones, more than 60% being singletons. Trimming took 0 bases from V and 4 from J, leaving 15 bases between them. The CDR3 runs 15 residues. Looked up from germline, CDR1 is SQVTM and CDR2 is ANQGSEA. This chain uses TRBV29-1 with TRBJ1-1; no definite D call. This TCR was sampled from a man aged 35-49 years in good health and CMV-seronegative. The sequenced material came from PBMCs. The CDR3 DNA reads TGCAGCGTTGAAGAGTGGAGGAGGGCAGCCACTGAAGCTTTCTTT. Amino acid sequence: CSVEEWRRAATEAFF.